The 17 T cell receptor beta chains below were found in one sample sequenced in a study of cytomegalovirus exposure and HLA in healthy donors. Use of 60 Vbeta and 13 Jbeta primers characterized the PCR. Assay used: immunoSEQ multiplex PCR; TCRdb lists only in-frame clones, some missing. In the table there are more than 95,000 clones, more than 70% of which are singletons. Sequencing was done on a sample of PBMCs. The receptors originated from a woman in her forties or fifties in good health and CMV-seropositive.

V and J are TRBV7-3 and TRBJ2-1, with TRBD2 identical over 8 bases. Trimming took 4 bases from V and 6 from J; bases not matched to a gene: 5. Per germline, CDR1 SGHTA and CDR2 FQGTGA. The CDR3 runs 14 residues. This chain's CDR3 is CASSSSSGINEQFF. The DNA for the CDR3 is TGTGCCAGCAGCTCGAGTAGCGGGATCAATGAGCAGTTCTTC.

J is TRBJ1-1 and V is TRBV29-1; D is unclear. Trimming took off 0 bases at V and 5 bases at J, with 10 bases between the two ends. This CDR3 contains 13 residues. Per the germline V gene, CDR1 is SQVTM and CDR2 is ANQGSEA. Here the CDR3 reads CSVEDLDWTEAFF. The CDR3 nucleotides are TGCAGCGTTGAAGATCTGGACTGGACTGAAGCTTTCTTT.

The V and J genes are TRBV6-1 and TRBJ1-1, with 8 bases aligning to TRBD1. The CDR3 spans 14 residues. Per germline, CDR1 MNHNS and CDR2 SASEGT. J lost 1 base, V lost 5 bases, and 3 bases had no gene match. CDR3 nucleotide sequence: TGTGCCAGCAGTAGAGGACAGGGGAACACTGAAGCTTTCTTT. Encoded protein: CASSRGQGNTEAFF.

The rearrangement joins TRBV16 to TRBJ1-1, with 8 bases that match TRBD1. Trimming took 4 bases from V and 5 from J; bases not matched to a gene: 6. The germline V gene has CDR1 KGHSY and CDR2 FQNENV. This CDR3 spans 14 amino acids. This CDR3 is CASSRTGRGTEAFF. The DNA of the CDR3 is TGTGCCAGCAGCCGGACAGGGAGGGGGACTGAAGCTTTCTTT.

The chain combines TRBV7-3 with TRBJ2-2; 12 bases agree with TRBD1. There are 18 residues in the CDR3. V shed 2 bases, J shed 1 base, and the junction held 5 bases outside the gene matches. The germline gives CDR1 SGHTA, CDR2 FQGTGA. The CDR3 nucleotides read TGTGCCAGCAGCTTATTGGGACAGGGGGCTAAGAACACCGGGGAGCTGTTTTTT. This codes for CASSLLGQGAKNTGELFF.

Only one count was recorded for this clone. The genes are TRBV7-3 and TRBJ1-1; the D is unclear. Germline values: CDR1 SGHTA, CDR2 FQGTGA. The CDR3 extends over 13 amino acids. The V end was cut by 0 bases, the J end by 2 bases, with 4 bases between. The CDR3 DNA reads TGTGCCAGCAGCTTAACACATAACACTGAAGCTTTCTTT. Translation gives CASSLTHNTEAFF.

This clone was counted only a few times. CDR3 DNA sequence: TGCGCCAGCAGCTACCCCGGGACTAGCGGAGAGGTGACCCAGTACTTC. It is translated as CASSYPGTSGEVTQYF. This chain uses TRBV5-1 with TRBJ2-5, with TRBD2 matching 11 bases. The CDR3 length is 16 residues. Trimming at V came to 3 bases and at J to 7 bases, leaving 11 bases not matched to a gene. CDR1 and CDR2 (germline): SGHRS, YFSETQ.

J is TRBJ2-3 and V is TRBV6-5, with 14 bases matching TRBD2. This CDR3 comprises 15 residues. Losses at the gene ends were 6 bases for V and 5 bases for J; bases not matched to a gene: 4. CDR1 MNHEY and CDR2 SVGAGI come from the germline V gene. In DNA form, the CDR3 reads TGTGCCAGCAGCCTGGGACTAGCGGGGGTAGATACGCAGTATTTT. Its translation is CASSLGLAGVDTQYF.

The chain links TRBV5-4 to TRBJ2-3; TRBD2 might be the D (6 bases). The CDR3 length is 17 residues. CDR1 and CDR2 (germline): SGHNT, YYREEE (reference sequence). V was trimmed by 0 bases and J by 1 base, leaving 15 bases between them. CDR3 region: CASSLEVRGLGTDTQYF. CDR3 DNA sequence: TGTGCCAGCAGCTTGGAAGTTAGGGGACTGGGCACAGATACGCAGTATTTT. Full variable domain (outside the CDR3, taken from reference TRBV5-4 and TRBJ2-3): ETGVTQSPTHLIKTRGQQVTLRCSSQSGHNTVSWYQQALGQGPQFIFQYYREEENGRGNFPPRFSGLQFPNYSSELNVNALELDDSALYLCASSLEVRGLGTDTQYFGPGTRLTVL.

This chain links TRBV14 with TRBJ1-3; no reliable D call. V lost 4 bases, J lost 2 bases, and 9 bases lay in between. Per germline, CDR1 SGHDN and CDR2 FVKESK. This CDR3 contains 14 residues. The CDR3, as DNA: TGTGCCAGCAGCCGCCGATCGGCTGGAAACACCATATATTTT. It codes for CASSRRSAGNTIYF.

This clone was counted a single time. The chain uses TRBV18 and TRBJ2-6, with D tentatively TRBD2 (6 bases). The CDR3 is 17 amino acids. In germline, CDR1 is KGHSH, CDR2 LQKENI. Trimming took 4 bases from V and 0 from J, leaving 13 bases between them. The CDR3 spells CASSRLDGSSGANVLTF. Here the CDR3 DNA reads TGTGCCAGCTCACGACTAGACGGTAGCTCTGGGGCCAACGTCCTGACTTTC.

The chain links TRBV4-1 to TRBJ1-2; tentatively, D is TRBD1 (6 bases). V was cut by 0 bases and J by 7 bases, with 12 bases left in between. CDR1 is MGHRA, CDR2 YSYEKL, per germline. This CDR3 region has 14 residues. CDR3 sequence: CASSQDARGFGYTF. Here the CDR3 DNA reads TGCGCCAGCAGCCAAGACGCTAGGGGGTTTGGCTACACCTTC.

This chain joins TRBV4-2 and TRBJ2-3; TRBD2 agrees at 9 bases. The CDR3 contains 15 residues. Germline CDR1 and CDR2: LGHNA and YNFKEQ. Trimming at V came to 0 bases and at J to 4 bases, leaving 2 bases not matched to a gene. CDR3 amino acids: CASSQESGGPDTQYF. CDR3 coding DNA: TGTGCCAGCAGCCAAGAGAGCGGGGGGCCAGATACGCAGTATTTT.

This clone came up a few times. This chain uses TRBV7-2 with TRBJ2-7; 8 bases match TRBD2. Unmatched junction bases numbered 10, after V lost 0 bases and J lost 3 bases. This CDR3 contains 17 residues. Germline V gene lookup returns CDR1 SGHTA and CDR2 FQGNSA. CDR3 sequence reads: CASSLALGRGGLYEQYF. The CDR3 nucleotides read TGTGCCAGCAGCTTAGCGCTTGGCCGGGGGGGCCTCTACGAGCAGTACTTC.

This rearrangement joins TRBV4-2 to TRBJ2-1; 15 positions match TRBD2. Germline V lookup: CDR1 LGHNA, CDR2 YNFKEQ. The CDR3 totals 16 residues. The junction had 5 bases not matched to a gene; V was cut back by 1 base and J by 10 bases. The CDR3 protein is CASSQAGTSGGNEQFF. CDR3 coding DNA: TGTGCCAGCAGCCAAGCCGGGACTAGCGGGGGGAACGAGCAGTTCTTC.

CDR3 nucleotides: TGTGCCAGCAGGGGGACTAGCGGGGGGGACGAGCAGTACTTC. Encoded protein: CASRGTSGGDEQYF. This rearrangement joins TRBV2 to TRBJ2-7; 16 positions agree with TRBD2. This CDR3 contains 14 residues. CDR1 SNHLY and CDR2 FYNNEI come from the germline V gene. J gave up 5 bases and V 6 bases, and 1 base lay outside the gene matches.

This rearrangement joins TRBV7-2 to TRBJ2-7; D is perhaps TRBD1 (6 bases). From germline, CDR1 is SGHTA and CDR2 FQGNSA. The CDR3 covers 16 residues. Trimming removed 1 base at V and 2 bases at J, with 15 bases between. CDR3 protein: CASSLVITGNAYEQYF. CDR3 bases: TGTGCCAGCAGCTTAGTTATAACAGGGAATGCCTACGAGCAGTACTTC.